This TCR beta chain was sequenced during a study of blood T cell repertoires in COVID-19. Sequencing was performed with immunoSEQ multiplex PCR; in TCRdb, only in-frame clones are kept and a portion is missing. Among about 150,000 clones listed, around 83% were seen once. Seattle participants joined during active infection and were tracked over time. Sample: peripheral blood. The TCR was taken from an older woman with COVID-19, enrolled during active disease.

The CDR3 region is CASSPMTGGDYGYTF. The CDR3 DNA reads as TGTGCCAGCAGTCCAATGACAGGGGGAGACTATGGCTACACCTTC. The chain joins TRBV6-1 to TRBJ1-2, with 9 bases aligning to TRBD1. J lost 3 bases, V lost 5 bases, and 7 bases had no gene match. Per the germline V gene, CDR1 is MNHNS and CDR2 is SASEGT. The CDR3 length is 15 residues.